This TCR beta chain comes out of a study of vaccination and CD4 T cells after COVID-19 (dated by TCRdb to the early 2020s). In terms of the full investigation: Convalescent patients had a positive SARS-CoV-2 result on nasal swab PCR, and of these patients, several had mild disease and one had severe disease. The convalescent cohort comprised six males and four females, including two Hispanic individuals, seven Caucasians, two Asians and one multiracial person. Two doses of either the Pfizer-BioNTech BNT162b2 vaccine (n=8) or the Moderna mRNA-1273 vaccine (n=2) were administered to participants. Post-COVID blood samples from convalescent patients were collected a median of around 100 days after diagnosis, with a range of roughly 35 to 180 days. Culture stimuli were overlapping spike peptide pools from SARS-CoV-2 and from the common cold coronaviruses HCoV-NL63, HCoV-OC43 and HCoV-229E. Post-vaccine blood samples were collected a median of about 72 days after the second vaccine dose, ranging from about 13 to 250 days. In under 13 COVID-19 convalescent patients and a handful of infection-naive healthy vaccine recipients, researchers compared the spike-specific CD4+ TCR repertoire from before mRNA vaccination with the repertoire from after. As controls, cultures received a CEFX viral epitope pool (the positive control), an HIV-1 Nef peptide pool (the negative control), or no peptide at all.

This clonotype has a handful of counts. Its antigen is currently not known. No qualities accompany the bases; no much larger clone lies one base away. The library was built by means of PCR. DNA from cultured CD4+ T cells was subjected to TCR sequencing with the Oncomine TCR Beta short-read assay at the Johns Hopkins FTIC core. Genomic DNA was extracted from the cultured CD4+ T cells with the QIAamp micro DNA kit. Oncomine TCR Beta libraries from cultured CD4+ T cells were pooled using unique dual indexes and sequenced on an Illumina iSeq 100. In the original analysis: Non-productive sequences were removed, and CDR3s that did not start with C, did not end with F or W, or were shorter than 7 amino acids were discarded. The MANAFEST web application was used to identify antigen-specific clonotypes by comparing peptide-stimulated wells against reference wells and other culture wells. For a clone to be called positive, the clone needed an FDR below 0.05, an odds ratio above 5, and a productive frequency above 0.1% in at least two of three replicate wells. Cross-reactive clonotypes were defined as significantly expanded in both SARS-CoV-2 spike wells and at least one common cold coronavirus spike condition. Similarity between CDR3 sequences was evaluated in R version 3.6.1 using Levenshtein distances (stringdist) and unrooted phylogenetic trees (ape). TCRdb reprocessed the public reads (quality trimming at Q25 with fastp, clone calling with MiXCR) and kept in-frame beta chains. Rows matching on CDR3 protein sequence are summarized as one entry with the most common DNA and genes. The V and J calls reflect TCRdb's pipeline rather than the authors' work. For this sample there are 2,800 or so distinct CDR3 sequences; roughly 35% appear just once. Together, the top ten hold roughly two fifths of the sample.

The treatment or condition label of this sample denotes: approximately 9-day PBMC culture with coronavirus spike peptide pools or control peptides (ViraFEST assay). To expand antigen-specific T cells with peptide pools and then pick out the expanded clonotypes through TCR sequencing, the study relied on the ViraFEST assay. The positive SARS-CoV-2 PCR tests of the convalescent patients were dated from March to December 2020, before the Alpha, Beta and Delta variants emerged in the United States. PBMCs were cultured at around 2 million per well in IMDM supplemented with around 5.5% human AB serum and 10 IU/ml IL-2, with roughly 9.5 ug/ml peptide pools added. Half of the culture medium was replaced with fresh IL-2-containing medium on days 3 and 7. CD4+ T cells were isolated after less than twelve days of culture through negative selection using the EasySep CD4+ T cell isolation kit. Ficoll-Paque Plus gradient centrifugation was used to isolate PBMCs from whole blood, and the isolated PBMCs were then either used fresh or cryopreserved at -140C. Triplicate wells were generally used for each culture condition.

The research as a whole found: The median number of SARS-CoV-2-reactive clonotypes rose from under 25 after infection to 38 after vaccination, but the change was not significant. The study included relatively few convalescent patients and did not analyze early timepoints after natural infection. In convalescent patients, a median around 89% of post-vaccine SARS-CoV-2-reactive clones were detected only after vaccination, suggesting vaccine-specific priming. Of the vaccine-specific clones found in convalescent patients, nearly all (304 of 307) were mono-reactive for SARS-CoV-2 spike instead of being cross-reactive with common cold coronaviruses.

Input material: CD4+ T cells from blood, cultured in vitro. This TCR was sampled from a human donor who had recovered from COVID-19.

The DNA is TGTGCCAGTAGTATACGCGCTCGGGGGGCGACTGGGGCCAACGTCCTGACTTTC. Its product reads: CASSIRARGATGANVLTF. The chain uses TRBV19 and TRBJ2-6, and the D gene may be TRBD2, 7 bases matching. The junction carries 16 bases between V and J, which are trimmed by 2 bases and 2 bases respectively. Counted from cysteine to phenylalanine, this CDR3 has 18 amino acids. Solely the CDR3 DNA is kept, with 54 bases framed from the first base. As encoded in the germline V gene (reference sequence), CDR1 is LNHDA while CDR2 is SQIVND.